The 27 T cell receptor beta chains below were found in one sample sequenced in a study of shared clonotypes between healthy human individuals. The method was immunoSEQ multiplex PCR; TCRdb's version includes in-frame clones alone and lacks a portion of them. This sample has under 1,100,000 clones, with around 75% found just once. The source material was memory CD4+ T cells sorted from blood. Subset reported: CD45RA-negative fraction. Source of these receptors: a man in his late teens or twenties in good health.

In regard to this clone: It may be a read error: a sequence one base away is much more abundant. This sequence joins TRBV5-1 and TRBJ2-2; 7 nucleotides align to TRBD2. Germline V gene data show CDR1 as SGHRS and CDR2 as YFSETQ. The CDR3 totals 13 residues. V lost 0 bases and J lost 7; bases outside the gene matches: 0. The CDR3 nucleotides are TGCGCCAGCAGCTTGGCTAGCGGCGGGGAGCTGTTTTTT. Amino acids: CASSLASGGELFF.

This clone was recorded a few times. The CDR3 here is CASRGGLSYNEQFF. Written as DNA, the CDR3 is TGTGCCAGCAGAGGGGGGCTCTCCTACAATGAGCAGTTCTTC. The V gene is TRBV7-9, the J gene TRBJ2-1, with D perhaps TRBD1 or TRBD2 (6 bases each). The V gene lost 6 bases and the J gene lost 0 bases, with 9 bases spanning the gap. Germline V CDR1 and CDR2: SEHNR, FQNEAQ (reference sequence). This CDR3 region has 14 residues.

The chain has TRBV29-1 and TRBJ2-7, with 7 bases aligning to TRBD2. Germline trimming cut 4 bases from V and 3 bases from J; bases unmatched to any gene: 6. The CDR3 runs 13 residues. CDR1 is SQVTM and CDR2 is ANQGSEA in the germline V gene. CDR3 sequence (DNA): TGCAGCGTTGGACTAGCTCCCAACTACGAGCAGTACTTC. This codes for CSVGLAPNYEQYF.

The chain recombines TRBV7-9 with TRBJ1-2; D is uncertain. The ends were cut back, 3 bases at V and 4 bases at J, with 9 bases in the middle. Germline loops: CDR1 SEHNR, CDR2 FQNEAQ (reference sequence). The CDR3 is made up of 13 amino acids. CDR3 sequence (DNA): TGTGCCAGCAGCTTGTGGGGAAGCTATGGCTACACCTTC. The encoded protein is CASSLWGSYGYTF.

The rearrangement links TRBV2 to TRBJ2-3; TRBD2 matches at 9 bases. V shed 8 bases, J shed 0 bases, and the junction held 6 bases outside the gene matches. The CDR3 loop spans 15 amino acids. The V gene's germline CDR1 is SNHLY and CDR2 FYNNEI. Written as DNA, the CDR3 is TGTGCCAGCGGAGGACTAGCGACAAGCACAGATACGCAGTATTTT. Protein product: CASGGLATSTDTQYF.

This sequence joins TRBV29-1 and TRBJ2-5; 14 nucleotides align to TRBD2. The CDR3 loop spans 14 amino acids. The V gene end was trimmed by 7 bases and the J gene end by 5 bases; junction bases not matched to a gene: 6. CDR1 and CDR2 (germline): SQVTM, ANQGSEA. In DNA form, the CDR3 reads TGCAGCGCAGCGACTAGCGGGAGGGCTGAGACCCAGTACTTC. As protein: CSAATSGRAETQYF.

Concerning this clone: Different DNA sequences within this sample yield the same CDR3. CDR3 protein: CASSRLAGGVEQYF. In DNA form, the CDR3 reads TGCGCCAGCAGTAGACTAGCGGGAGGCGTGGAGCAGTACTTC. V and J are TRBV10-2 and TRBJ2-7; TRBD2 matches at 13 bases. V shed 5 bases, J shed 7 bases, and the junction held 5 bases outside the gene matches. CDR3 size: 14 residues. Germline CDR1 and CDR2: WSHSY and SAAADI.

With respect to this clone: This likely stems from a read error, as it lies one base from a far larger clone. The chain links TRBV7-3 to TRBJ2-1; 10 bases agree with TRBD2. The CDR3 is 14 amino acids. V lost 3 bases to trimming and J lost 5 bases; unmatched junction nucleotides: 1. Germline assignment: CDR1 SGHTA and CDR2 FQGTGA. CDR3 region: CASSFGLADNEQFF. The CDR3 DNA reads TGTGCCAGCAGCTTCGGACTAGCGGACAATGAGCAGTTCTTC.

Ten or more counts support this clone. The chain has TRBV18 and TRBJ2-2; D is undetermined. V was clipped by 5 bases and J by 7 bases, with 8 bases between them. The CDR3 is made up of 12 amino acids. In germline, CDR1 is KGHSH, CDR2 LQKENI. The CDR3 loop is CASSERVGELFF. CDR3 DNA: TGTGCCAGCTCAGAACGGGTCGGGGAGCTGTTTTTT.

The chain joins TRBV6-6 to TRBJ2-3; D perhaps matches TRBD2 (6 bases). The CDR3 extends over 16 amino acids. Trimming cost V 0 bases and J 6 bases, with 16 bases left between them. Germline assignment: CDR1 MNHNY and CDR2 SVGAGI (reference sequence). The chain's CDR3 is CASSYSWEAGRDTQYF. The CDR3 DNA reads TGTGCCAGCAGTTACTCATGGGAGGCGGGAAGGGATACGCAGTATTTT.

This clone was seen only a few times. This rearrangement joins TRBV6-1 to TRBJ2-5; 12 bases map to TRBD1. The J segment lost 5 bases and the V segment lost 6 bases, leaving 7 bases of the junction unmatched. Germline V gene data show CDR1 as MNHNS and CDR2 as SASEGT. This CDR3 is built from 15 residues. CDR3 sequence (DNA): TGTGCCAGCAGCTCCGGGACAGGGGGCTTCGAGACCCAGTACTTC. Translation: CASSSGTGGFETQYF.

V gene TRBV5-1 combines with J gene TRBJ2-5; D remains unclear. The CDR3 has 14 residues. Germline-derived CDR1 and CDR2 are SGHRS and YFSETQ. V lost 0 bases, J lost 2 bases, and 8 bases lay in between. The chain's CDR3 is CASSLGSHQETQYF. In DNA form, the CDR3 reads TGCGCCAGCAGCTTGGGGTCCCATCAAGAGACCCAGTACTTC.

In its sample, this clone was seen many times. This rearrangement joins TRBV4-3 to TRBJ1-2; TRBD1 might be the D (5 bases). V was trimmed by 4 bases and J by 2 bases, leaving 8 bases between them. The CDR3 sequence is 13 residues long. Germline-derived CDR1 and CDR2 are LGHNA and YSLEER. The chain's CDR3 is CASSRDLNYGYTF. The CDR3 DNA reads TGCGCCAGCAGCCGGGACTTAAACTATGGCTACACCTTC.

The chain uses TRBV7-9 and TRBJ2-3, with 8 bases identical to TRBD1. The germline gives CDR1 SEHNR, CDR2 FQNEAQ (reference sequence). The J segment lost 2 bases and the V segment lost 4 bases, leaving 5 bases of the junction unmatched. CDR3 size: 15 residues. The CDR3 DNA reads as TGTGCCAGCAGCTGGGACAGGCCCATCACAGATACGCAGTATTTT. Its translation is CASSWDRPITDTQYF.

The CDR3 loop reads CASSLVAGTRYEQYF. CDR3 bases: TGCGCCAGCAGCTTGGTAGCGGGGACCCGCTACGAGCAGTACTTC. The gene calls are TRBV5-1 and TRBJ2-7; 8 bases align to TRBD2. This CDR3 has 15 amino acids. CDR1 and CDR2 from the germline V gene are SGHRS and YFSETQ. The V segment lost 0 bases and the J segment 3 bases; nucleotides outside the gene matches: 5.

The chain uses TRBV5-1 and TRBJ1-5, with D perhaps matching TRBD1 (6 bases). The V gene's germline CDR1 is SGHRS and CDR2 YFSETQ. The ends were cut back, 7 bases at V and 5 bases at J, with 16 bases in the middle. The CDR3 sequence is 14 residues long. CDR3 in DNA: TGCGCCAGCCGGCCCGGGGGGGGCGATCAGCCCCAGCATTTT. Its protein product is CASRPGGGDQPQHF.

The chain joins TRBV6-4 to TRBJ2-2; possibly TRBD1 or TRBD2 for D (5 bases each). The CDR3 has 14 amino acids. Deletions cut 3 bases from V and 5 bases from J, with 10 bases between. Looked up from germline, CDR1 is MRHNA and CDR2 is SNTAGT. CDR3 region: CASSELWGTGELFF. CDR3 nucleotide sequence: TGTGCCAGCAGTGAACTTTGGGGGACCGGGGAGCTGTTTTTT.

The chain recombines TRBV28 with TRBJ2-6, with TRBD1 identical over 7 bases. Trimming cost V 8 bases and J 0 bases; bases outside gene matches: 7. Germline V gene data show CDR1 as MDHEN and CDR2 as SYDVKM. This CDR3 spans 16 amino acids. CDR3 sequence (DNA): TGTGCCAGCGCAACCGGGACAGCCTCTGGGGCCAACGTCCTGACTTTC. The encoded protein is CASATGTASGANVLTF. The full variable domain, with the rest looked up from reference TRBV28 and TRBJ2-6, is DVKVTQSSRYLVKRTGEKVFLECVQDMDHENMFWYRQDPGLGLRLIYFSYDVKMKEKGDIPEGYSVSREKKERFSLILESASTNQTSMYLCASATGTASGANVLTFGAGSRLTVL.

V and J are TRBV10-2 and TRBJ2-1; D unresolved. CDR1 and CDR2 from the germline V gene are WSHSY and SAAADI. Trimming removed 7 bases at V and 5 bases at J, with 9 bases between. This CDR3 is built from 12 residues. In nucleotides, the CDR3 is TGCGCCAGCACGAAGGGTGACAATGAGCAGTTCTTC. Protein product: CASTKGDNEQFF.

The CDR3 is CASSPHGGASYEQYF. Here the CDR3 DNA reads TGTGCCAGCAGCCCCCACGGCGGGGCCTCCTACGAGCAGTACTTC. The V call is TRBV7-2, the J call TRBJ2-7, with D tentatively TRBD2 (6 bases). Looked up from germline, CDR1 is SGHTA and CDR2 is FQGNSA. Trimming removed 5 bases from V and 0 bases from J, with 14 bases in between. This CDR3 has 15 amino acids.

The V call is TRBV2, the J call TRBJ2-2; possible D gene TRBD2, 5 bases. The germline V gene has CDR1 SNHLY and CDR2 FYNNEI. The CDR3 extends over 14 amino acids. Trimming left V 8 bases short and J 5 bases short, with 15 bases between. CDR3 residues: CASAGSIRTGELFF. In nucleotides, the CDR3 is TGTGCCAGCGCGGGTTCGATCCGGACCGGGGAGCTGTTTTTT.

A word on this clone: Other DNA sequences in this sample translate to the same CDR3. V usage is TRBV25-1 and J usage is TRBJ1-3; the D is unclear. V gave up 3 bases and J gave up 0 bases, with 6 bases separating them. CDR1 and CDR2 from the germline V gene are MGHDK and SYGVNS. The CDR3 length is 14 residues. CDR3 residues: CASSDSRSGNTIYF. DNA for the CDR3: TGTGCCAGCAGTGACAGTCGCTCTGGAAACACCATATATTTT.

The V gene is TRBV7-8, the J gene TRBJ1-5; D uncertain. With 1 base removed from V and 1 base from J, the gap between germline ends came to 8 bases. CDR3 length: 15 amino acids. CDR1 SGHVS and CDR2 FQNEAQ come from the germline V gene. The CDR3 here is CASSLGGGSNQPQHF. CDR3 nucleotide sequence: TGTGCCAGCAGCTTAGGGGGTGGGAGCAATCAGCCCCAGCATTTT.

The table lists this clone with a few counts. The chain joins TRBV6-5 to TRBJ2-1; D could derive from TRBD1 or TRBD2 (5 bases each). Germline-derived CDR1 and CDR2 are MNHEY and SVGAGI. Trimming took 0 bases from V and 6 from J, leaving 12 bases between them. The length of the CDR3 is 15 residues. The CDR3 DNA reads TGTGCCAGCAGTTACTCGTGGGGGAGAAGCAATGAGCAGTTCTTC. Translation: CASSYSWGRSNEQFF.

As to this clone: Within the sample, other DNA sequences also encode this same CDR3. The chain uses TRBV9 and TRBJ2-1; a possible D gene is TRBD2 (5 bases). The germline V and J ends were trimmed by 0 bases and 0 bases, with 7 bases remaining between them. The CDR3 length is 15 residues. Germline loops: CDR1 SGDLS, CDR2 YYNGEE. The CDR3 DNA reads TGTGCCAGCAGCGTAGAGACTAACTCCTACAATGAGCAGTTCTTC. It yields the protein CASSVETNSYNEQFF.

Points on this clone: Other DNA sequences in the same sample also yield this CDR3. The chain uses TRBV6-1 and TRBJ1-2; D may be TRBD1 (5 bases). Trimming stripped 3 bases from V and 1 base from J, with 6 bases between. This CDR3 is 13 amino acids long. The germline gives CDR1 MNHNS, CDR2 SASEGT. The CDR3: CASSEGVNYGYTF. In nucleotides, the CDR3 is TGTGCCAGCAGTGAGGGGGTTAACTATGGCTACACCTTC.

The J gene is TRBJ2-7, the V gene TRBV5-1, with 11 bases that match TRBD2. The length of the CDR3 is 16 residues. Per germline, CDR1 SGHRS and CDR2 YFSETQ. V lost 1 base and J lost 7; bases outside the gene matches: 10. The CDR3 reads CASSLRTSGSSGEQYF. CDR3 in DNA: TGCGCCAGCAGCTTGCGAACTAGCGGGAGTAGTGGAGAGCAGTACTTC.